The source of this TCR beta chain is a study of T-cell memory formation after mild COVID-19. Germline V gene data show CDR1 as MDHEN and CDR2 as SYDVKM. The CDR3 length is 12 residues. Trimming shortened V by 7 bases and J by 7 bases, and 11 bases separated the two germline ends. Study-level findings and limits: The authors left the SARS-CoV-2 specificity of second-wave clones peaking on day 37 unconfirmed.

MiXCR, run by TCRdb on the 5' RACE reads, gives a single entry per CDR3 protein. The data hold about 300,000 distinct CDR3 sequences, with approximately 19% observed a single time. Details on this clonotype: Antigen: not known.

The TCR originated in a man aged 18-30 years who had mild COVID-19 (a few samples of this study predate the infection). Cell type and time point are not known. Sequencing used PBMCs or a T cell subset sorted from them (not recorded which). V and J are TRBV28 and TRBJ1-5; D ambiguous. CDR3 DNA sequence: TGTGCCAGCACCACAGTGACCCAGCCCCAGCATTTT. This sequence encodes CASTTVTQPQHF.